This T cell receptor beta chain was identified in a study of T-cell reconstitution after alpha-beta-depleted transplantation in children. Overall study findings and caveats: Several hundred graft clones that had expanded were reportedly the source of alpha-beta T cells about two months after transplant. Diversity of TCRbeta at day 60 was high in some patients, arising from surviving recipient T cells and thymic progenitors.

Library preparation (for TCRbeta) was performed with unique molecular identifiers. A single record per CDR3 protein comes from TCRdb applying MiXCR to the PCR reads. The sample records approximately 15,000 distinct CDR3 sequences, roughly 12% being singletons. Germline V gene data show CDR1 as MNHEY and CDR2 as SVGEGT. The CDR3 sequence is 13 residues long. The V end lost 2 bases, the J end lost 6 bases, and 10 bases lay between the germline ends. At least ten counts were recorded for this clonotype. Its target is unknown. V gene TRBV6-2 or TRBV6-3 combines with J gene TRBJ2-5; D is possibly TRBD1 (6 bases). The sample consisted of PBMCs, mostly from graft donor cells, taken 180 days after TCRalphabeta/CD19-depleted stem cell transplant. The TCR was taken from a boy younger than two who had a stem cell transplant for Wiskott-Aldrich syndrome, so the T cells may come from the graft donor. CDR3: CASSYERGKTQYF. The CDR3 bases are TGTGCCAGCAGTTACGAAAGGGGGAAGACCCAGTACTTC.